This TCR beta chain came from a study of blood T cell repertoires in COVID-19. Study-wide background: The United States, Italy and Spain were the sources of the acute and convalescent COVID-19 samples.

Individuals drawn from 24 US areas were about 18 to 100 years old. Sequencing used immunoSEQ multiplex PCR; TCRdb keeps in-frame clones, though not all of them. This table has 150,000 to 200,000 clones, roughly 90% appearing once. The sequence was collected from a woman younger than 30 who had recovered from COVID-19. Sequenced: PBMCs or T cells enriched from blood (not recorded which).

DNA of the CDR3: TGTGCCAGCGCGGACAGGGGGTTTGACATTCAGTACTTC. Protein sequence: CASADRGFDIQYF. This chain uses TRBV14 with TRBJ2-4; 10 bases map to TRBD1. There are 13 residues in the CDR3. V was pared by 8 bases and J by 8 bases, with 6 bases of the junction left unmatched. Germline CDR1 and CDR2: SGHDN and FVKESK.